This T cell receptor (beta chain) was sequenced for a study of blood T cells in healthy people across ages. Study conclusions and caveats: Donor CMV status was unknown, possibly confounding expanded clonotype changes.

For the second PCR, which ran for roughly 6 to 11 cycles, a sample-barcoded 5' primer and a J-beta primer mix were used. A tag from a template-switch adaptor with 12 random nucleotides marked each cDNA molecule. MiXCR was run by TCRdb on the 5' RACE reads, yielding one entry per CDR3 protein. The table records about 1.8 million distinct CDR3 sequences, about 50% of them present only once. Regarding this clonotype: Antigen unknown.

CDR1 is SGHRS and CDR2 is YFSETQ in the germline V gene. The CDR3 covers 14 residues. Trimming took 3 bases from V and 8 from J, leaving 14 bases between them. Healthy Caucasians from Russia aged about 6 to 100 served as donors. The sample, 7.5 to 10 milliliters of peripheral blood, was drawn from each donor. The V call is TRBV5-1, the J call TRBJ1-4, with TRBD1 as a possible D gene (5 bases). Sequenced: blood. The origin of this receptor is a woman aged 40-49 years in good health. The CDR3 region has the DNA TGCGCCAGCAGCTCACGGGACCCCCCAGAAAAACTGTTTTTT. Translation: CASSSRDPPEKLFF.